The present TCR beta chain was sequenced within a study of blood T cell repertoires in COVID-19. The wider study: Spain, Italy and the United States supplied samples that represented acute and convalescent COVID-19. T cells, B-cell-depleted T cells, or PBMCs supplied cDNA or gDNA.

CDR3 length: 14 amino acids. The V and J ends lost 3 bases and 5 bases respectively, with 16 bases between them. From germline, CDR1 is DFQATT and CDR2 SNEGSKA (reference sequence). Produced via immunoSEQ multiplex PCR; TCRdb's table is partial and in-frame only. The sample records approximately 69,000 clones, over 70% being singletons. The sequence derives from a man aged 55-75 years with acute or convalescent COVID-19. Source material: peripheral blood. The chain joins TRBV20-1 to TRBJ1-1; possibly TRBD1 for D (5 bases). In DNA form, the CDR3 reads TGCAGTGCTAGTCAAAGTGCCAGGGCGACTGAAGCTTTCTTT. Its protein is CSASQSARATEAFF.